This is a list of T cell receptor beta chains from one sample in a study of neurological immune-mediated disorders. TCRdb reprocessed the 5' RACE reads with MiXCR, giving one entry per CDR3 protein. The table records roughly 50,000 distinct CDR3 sequences, about an eighth of them present only once. Sequenced input: PBMCs. The receptors were sampled from a male donor with HTLV-1-associated myelopathy (HAM/TSP). Both conserved end residues are part of each CDR3. D genes are given only for firm matches. Some rows mark clone size as missing; the rest say once, few, many or name a class of expanded clone.

size	V	D	J	DNA	CDR3
many	TRBV10-3	NA	TRBJ2-3	TGTGCCATCAGTGCTCCGGCGGGGGATACGCAGTATTTT	CAISAPAGDTQYF
many	TRBV18	NA	TRBJ2-3	TGTGCCAGCTCACCACCCGGGACAGATACGCAGTATTTT	CASSPPGTDTQYF
many	TRBV4-3	NA	TRBJ2-7	TGCGCCAGCAGCCCGAAGACCGGGACGGGATTCGCGTACGAGCAGTACTTC	CASSPKTGTGFAYEQYF
many	TRBV20-1	NA	TRBJ2-7	TGCAGTGCTAGAGCGGACCCCTACGAGCAGTACTTC	CSARADPYEQYF
many	TRBV5-1	NA	TRBJ2-7	TGCGCCAGCAGCTTGGTGGGCAGAACCTACGAGCAGTACTTC	CASSLVGRTYEQYF
few	TRBV5-1	NA	TRBJ2-1	TGCGCCAGCAGCTTTATTCCCGGGACCGGCCCCAACTCGGAGCAGTTCTTC	CASSFIPGTGPNSEQFF
NA	TRBV9	TRBD2	TRBJ2-3	TGTGTCAGCAGCACCGGACTAGCTGGGGGGGCAGATACGCAGTATTTT	CVSSTGLAGGADTQYF
many	TRBV6-6	NA	TRBJ2-5	TGTGCCAGCAGGTCCAACCAAGAGACCCAGTACTTC	CASRSNQETQYF
many	TRBV9	NA	TRBJ2-3	TGTGCCAGCAGCGTAGTGCAAGGGGGGAGAGATACGCAGTATTTT	CASSVVQGGRDTQYF
NA	TRBV5-8	NA	TRBJ1-1	NA	CASSFYICSARDPLQNTEAFF
few	TRBV6-2/TRBV6-3	NA	TRBJ1-1	TGTGCCAGCAGTTACTACGGGGGGAACAGTGAAGCTTTCTTT	CASSYYGGNSEAFF
many	TRBV6-5	TRBD2	TRBJ2-2	TGTGCCAGCAGTTCGACTAGCGGGGAATATGGCGGGGAGCTGTTTTTT	CASSSTSGEYGGELFF
many	TRBV5-1	TRBD1	TRBJ1-2	TGCGCCAGCAGCGTAACAGGGGGCGCTAGCTATGGCTACACCTTC	CASSVTGGASYGYTF
many	TRBV7-9	TRBD1	TRBJ1-5	TGTGCCAGCAGCTTAGACGGACAGGGAATCAATCAGCCCCAGCATTTT	CASSLDGQGINQPQHF
many	TRBV20-1	TRBD1	TRBJ2-7	TGCAGTGCTCTACAATCCTCAGGGGGTTTAATCTACGAGCAGTACTTC	CSALQSSGGLIYEQYF
many	TRBV5-1	NA	TRBJ2-3	TGCGCCAGCAGCTTGTGGGATCTTAGCACAGATACGCAGTATTTT	CASSLWDLSTDTQYF
few	TRBV6-1	TRBD1	TRBJ1-5	TGTGCCAGCAGTGGAGAACAGGGGACACATCAGCCCCAGCATTTT	CASSGEQGTHQPQHF
many	TRBV7-3	TRBD2	TRBJ2-1	TGTGCCAGCAGCCGCCCCGGGCGGGGGGGCGTAAATGAGCAGTTCTTC	CASSRPGRGGVNEQFF
NA	TRBV5-1	TRBD1	TRBJ2-1	TGCGCCAGCAGCTACTCGCCCGGGACAGGGACCTACAATGAGCAGTTCTTC	CASSYSPGTGTYNEQFF
many	TRBV15	TRBD2	TRBJ2-5	TGTGCCACCAGCAGAGGGACTAGCGTTTCAGAGACCCAGTACTTC	CATSRGTSVSETQYF
many	TRBV28	NA	TRBJ1-2	TGTGCCACCTCGTACTGGGATGGCTACACCTTC	CATSYWDGYTF
many	TRBV20-1	NA	TRBJ2-2	TGCAGTGCCCGAAACGAGATCTCAAACACCGGGGAGCTGTTTTTT	CSARNEISNTGELFF
many	TRBV28	NA	TRBJ2-4	TGTGCCAGCAGTCGGACGCCTTTAGCCAAAAACATTCAGTACTTC	CASSRTPLAKNIQYF
many	TRBV20-1	TRBD1	TRBJ2-1	TGCAGTGCTAGTGGGTTTAACAGGGGGAAGAATGAGCAGTTCTTC	CSASGFNRGKNEQFF
many	TRBV13	TRBD2	TRBJ2-2	TGTGCCAGCAGCCGCCGGGCTAGCGGCTTCACCGGGGAGCTGTTTTTT	CASSRRASGFTGELFF
many	TRBV9	TRBD2	TRBJ2-1	TGTGCCAGCAGCGTAGGGACTAGCGGGGGGTACCCCTACAATGAGCAGTTCTTC	CASSVGTSGGYPYNEQFF
once	TRBV3-1	NA	TRBJ2-7	TGTGCCAGCAGCCAAGATCTGAACGAGCAGTACTTC	CASSQDLNEQYF
many	TRBV7-3	NA	TRBJ2-7	TGTGCCAGCAGCAGGGATACAGGGTCTGGCGAGCAGTACTTC	CASSRDTGSGEQYF